This TCR beta chain came from a study of blood T cell repertoires in COVID-19. Study context: T cells, B-cell-depleted T cells, or PBMCs provided the cDNA or gDNA that served as material.

Method: immunoSEQ multiplex PCR; TCRdb's copy keeps in-frame clones and lacks some. In the table there are 100,000 to 150,000 clones, around 81% of which are singletons. The CDR3 sequence is 16 residues long. Germline V gene sequence: CDR1 SNHLY, CDR2 FYNNEI. With 5 bases removed from V and 0 bases from J, the gap between germline ends came to 14 bases. V is TRBV2 and J is TRBJ1-5; a possible D gene is TRBD1 (5 bases). Sequencing was done on a sample of peripheral blood. This TCR was recovered from a woman between 50 and 59 years old with acute or convalescent COVID-19. The CDR3 sequence is CASSWTRHSSNQPQHF. The CDR3 bases are TGTGCCAGCAGTTGGACACGACATTCTAGCAATCAGCCCCAGCATTTT. Combining the CDR3 with reference TRBV2 and TRBJ1-5 gives the whole variable domain EPEVTQTPSHQVTQMGQEVILRCVPISNHLYFYWYRQILGQKVEFLVSFYNNEISEKSEIFDDQFSVERPDGSNFTLKIRSTKLEDSAMYFCASSWTRHSSNQPQHFGDGTRLSIL.